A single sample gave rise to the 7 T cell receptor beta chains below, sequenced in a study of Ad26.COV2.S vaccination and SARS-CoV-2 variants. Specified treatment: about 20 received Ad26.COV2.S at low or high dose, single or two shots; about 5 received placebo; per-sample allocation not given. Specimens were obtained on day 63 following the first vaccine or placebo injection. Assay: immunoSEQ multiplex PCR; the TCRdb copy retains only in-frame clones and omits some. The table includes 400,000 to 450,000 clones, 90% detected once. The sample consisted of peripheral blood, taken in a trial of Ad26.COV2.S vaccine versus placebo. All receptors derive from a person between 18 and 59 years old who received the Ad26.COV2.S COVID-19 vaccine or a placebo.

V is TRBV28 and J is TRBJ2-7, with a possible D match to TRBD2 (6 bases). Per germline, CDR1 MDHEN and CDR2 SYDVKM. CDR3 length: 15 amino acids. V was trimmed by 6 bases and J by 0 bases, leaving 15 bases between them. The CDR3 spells CASSDSGLLSYEQYF. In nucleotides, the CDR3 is TGTGCCAGCAGCGACTCGGGACTTCTCTCCTACGAGCAGTACTTC.

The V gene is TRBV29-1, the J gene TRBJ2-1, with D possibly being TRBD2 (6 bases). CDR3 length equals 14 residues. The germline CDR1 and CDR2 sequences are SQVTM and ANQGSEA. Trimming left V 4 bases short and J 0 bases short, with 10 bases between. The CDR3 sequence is CSVGTTSSYNEQFF. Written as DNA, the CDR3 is TGCAGCGTTGGGACTACCAGCTCCTACAATGAGCAGTTCTTC.

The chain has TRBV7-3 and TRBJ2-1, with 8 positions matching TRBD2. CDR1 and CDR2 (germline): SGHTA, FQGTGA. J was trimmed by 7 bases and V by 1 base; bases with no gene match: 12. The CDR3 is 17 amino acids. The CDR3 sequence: CASSLSESAGVKNEQFF. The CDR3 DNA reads TGTGCCAGCAGCTTAAGTGAGTCAGCGGGAGTAAAAAATGAGCAGTTCTTC.

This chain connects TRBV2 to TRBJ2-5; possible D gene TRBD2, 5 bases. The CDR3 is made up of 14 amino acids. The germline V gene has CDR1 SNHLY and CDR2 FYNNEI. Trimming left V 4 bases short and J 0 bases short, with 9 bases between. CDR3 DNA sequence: TGTGCCAGCAGTGTACAGCGGTACCAAGAGACCCAGTACTTC. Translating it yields CASSVQRYQETQYF.

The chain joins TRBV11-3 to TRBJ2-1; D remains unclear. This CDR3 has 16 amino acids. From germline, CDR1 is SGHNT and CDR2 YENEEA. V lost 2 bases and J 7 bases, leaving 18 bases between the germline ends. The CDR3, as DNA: TGTGCCAGCAGCTTAAACGCCCTTCCCGGTAGGAATGAGCAGTTCTTC. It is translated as CASSLNALPGRNEQFF.

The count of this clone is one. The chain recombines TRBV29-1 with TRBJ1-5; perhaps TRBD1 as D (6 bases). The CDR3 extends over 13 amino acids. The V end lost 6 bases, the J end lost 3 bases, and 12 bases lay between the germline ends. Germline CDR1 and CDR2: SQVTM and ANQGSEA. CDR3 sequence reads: CSVYVGANQPQHF. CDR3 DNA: TGCAGCGTCTACGTGGGGGCCAATCAGCCCCAGCATTTT.

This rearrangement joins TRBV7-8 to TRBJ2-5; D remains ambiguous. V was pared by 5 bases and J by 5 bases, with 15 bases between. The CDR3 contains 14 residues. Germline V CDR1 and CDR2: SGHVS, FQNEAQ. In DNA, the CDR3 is TGTGCCAGCAGCATCACTCGTCCCCTTGAGACCCAGTACTTC. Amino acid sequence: CASSITRPLETQYF.